This T cell receptor beta chain was observed in a study of blood T cell repertoires in COVID-19. Turning to the study itself: PBMCs, B-cell-depleted T cells, or T cells were the source of the cDNA or gDNA that made up the material.

This clone was detected only a few times. Under the authors' procedure: Reference gene primer amplification gave estimated nucleated cell counts. The method was immunoSEQ multiplex PCR; TCRdb's version includes in-frame clones alone and lacks a portion of them. The V and J calls and clone size are taken from that table; D and trimming were inferred from the DNA. The repertoire holds 350,000 or so clones, about 90% seen once, with 6% to 7.5% in the top ten. This TCR was sampled from a man aged 18-30 years with active or convalescent COVID-19. Material: peripheral blood.

CDR3 loop: CASSFGGIGNEQFF. The CDR3, as DNA: TGTGCCAGCAGCTTCGGCGGGATCGGCAATGAGCAGTTCTTC. This chain uses TRBV7-9 with TRBJ2-1; D possibly corresponds to TRBD2 (6 bases). Per the germline V gene, CDR1 is SEHNR and CDR2 is FQNEAQ (reference sequence). The CDR3 sequence is 14 residues long. Trimming pared 3 bases from V and 6 bases from J, leaving 12 bases between. Looking up the rest from reference TRBV7-9 and TRBJ2-1 gives the full variable domain: DTGVSQNPRHKITKRGQNVTFRCDPISEHNRLYWYRQTLGQGPEFLTYFQNEAQLEKSRLLSDRFSAERPKGSFSTLEIQRTEQGDSAMYLCASSFGGIGNEQFFGPGTRLTVL.